Presented here are 12 T cell receptor beta chains from one specimen sequenced in a study of blood T cells in healthy people across ages. Primed by a sample-barcoded 5' primer and a J-beta primer mix, a second PCR proceeded for about 6 to 11 cycles. TCRdb passed the 5' RACE reads through MiXCR, listing each CDR3 protein once. The table lists 650,000 to 1,000,000 distinct CDR3 sequences, around half of them singletons, with 15% to 20% in the top ten. The sequencing input was blood. Receptors were obtained from a man aged 80 or over in good health.

This clonotype was detected a few times. V usage is TRBV6-5 and J usage is TRBJ2-7; the match to TRBD1 covers 7 bases. With V trimmed by 8 bases and J by 3 bases, 10 bases remained unmatched. Looked up from germline, CDR1 is MNHEY and CDR2 is SVGAGI. The CDR3 loop spans 14 amino acids. CDR3 sequence reads: CASGNMGQFYEQYF. The CDR3 nucleotides are TGTGCCAGCGGAAACATGGGACAGTTCTACGAGCAGTACTTC.

At least ten counts were recorded for this clonotype. The chain carries TRBV20-1 and TRBJ2-5; D is tentatively TRBD1 or TRBD2 (6 bases each). CDR3 size: 17 residues. V was pared by 6 bases and J by 1 base, with 24 bases between. From germline, CDR1 is DFQATT and CDR2 SNEGSKA (reference sequence). The CDR3 here is CSAPDGGGPWGQETQYF. The CDR3 coding sequence is TGCAGTGCCCCTGACGGTGGGGGGCCATGGGGCCAAGAGACCCAGTACTTC.

The chain joins TRBV20-1 to TRBJ2-5; D may be TRBD2 (6 bases). The CDR3 contains 14 residues. Germline lookup yields CDR1 DFQATT and CDR2 SNEGSKA (reference sequence). Trimming left V 2 bases short and J 5 bases short, with 15 bases between. The CDR3 protein is CSARSTVGRETQYF. The CDR3 DNA is TGCAGTGCTAGATCTACGGTGGGGAGGGAGACCCAGTACTTC.

This clonotype was picked up a small number of times. The V call is TRBV6-2 or TRBV6-3, the J call TRBJ2-7; D is unresolved. The CDR3 is 15 amino acids. CDR1 is MNHEY, CDR2 SVGEGT, per germline. Trimming took 2 bases from V and 6 from J, leaving 17 bases between them. The CDR3 DNA reads TGTGCCAGCAGTTACCGGGCTGGCTTTGAATTCGAGCAGTACTTC. It codes for CASSYRAGFEFEQYF.

J is TRBJ2-7 and V is TRBV4-1; D may be TRBD1 or TRBD2 (5 bases each). CDR3 length: 15 residues. Germline V gives CDR1 MGHRA, CDR2 YSYEKL. Trimming stripped 0 bases from V and 3 bases from J, with 12 bases between. CDR3: CASSQEALGVYEQYF. The CDR3 DNA reads TGCGCCAGCAGCCAAGAAGCGCTGGGGGTCTACGAGCAGTACTTC.

The chain combines TRBV7-2 with TRBJ2-7; TRBD1 aligns across 10 bases. The CDR3 totals 14 residues. The V segment lost 7 bases and the J segment 6 bases; nucleotides outside the gene matches: 9. Germline V gene lookup returns CDR1 SGHTA and CDR2 FQGNSA. DNA of the CDR3: TGTGCCAGCAACTTCCCGGGACAGGGGTTCGAGCAGTACTTC. This encodes CASNFPGQGFEQYF.

The rearrangement uses TRBV28 and TRBJ1-2, with a tentative D call TRBD1 (5 bases). CDR1 MDHEN and CDR2 SYDVKM come from the germline V gene. The CDR3 is 15 residues long. V was clipped by 5 bases and J by 3 bases, with 16 bases between them. CDR3 in amino acids: CASSLGTSLDYGYTF. CDR3 in DNA: TGTGCCAGCAGTCTTGGGACTTCTCTGGACTATGGCTACACCTTC.

This clonotype was counted only a few times. The J gene is TRBJ2-1, the V gene TRBV28; TRBD2 matches at 12 bases. The CDR3 consists of 14 residues. The germline V gene has CDR1 MDHEN and CDR2 SYDVKM. J was trimmed by 7 bases and V by 6 bases; bases with no gene match: 4. CDR3: CASRPGLAGNEQFF. CDR3 bases: TGTGCCAGCAGACCCGGACTAGCGGGGAATGAGCAGTTCTTC.

This chain joins TRBV7-2 and TRBJ2-7; 10 bases agree with TRBD2. Germline-derived CDR1 and CDR2 are SGHTA and FQGNSA. This CDR3 spans 14 amino acids. The junction had 4 bases not matched to a gene; V was cut back by 5 bases and J by 3 bases. This CDR3 reads CASSGSGRFYEQYF. In DNA form, the CDR3 reads TGTGCCAGCAGCGGTAGCGGGAGGTTCTACGAGCAGTACTTC.

This clonotype was seen more than once but under ten times. The chain uses TRBV5-4 and TRBJ2-1, with 9 bases lining up with TRBD1. This CDR3 contains 15 residues. Germline values: CDR1 SGHNT, CDR2 YYREEE (reference sequence). The ends lost 0 bases at V and 7 bases at J; junction bases unmatched: 5. The CDR3 loop reads CASSLGQGGFNEQFF. Written as DNA, the CDR3 is TGTGCCAGCAGCTTGGGACAGGGGGGCTTTAATGAGCAGTTCTTC. Variable domain in full (rest from reference TRBV5-4 and TRBJ2-1): ETGVTQSPTHLIKTRGQQVTLRCSSQSGHNTVSWYQQALGQGPQFIFQYYREEENGRGNFPPRFSGLQFPNYSSELNVNALELDDSALYLCASSLGQGGFNEQFFGPGTRLTVL.

V and J are TRBV11-1 and TRBJ2-3; D might be TRBD2 (5 bases). Per germline, CDR1 SGHAT and CDR2 FQDESV (reference sequence). V was pared by 3 bases and J by 1 base, with 11 bases between. This CDR3 comprises 15 residues. The CDR3 reads CASSFSLRGTDTQYF. The CDR3 DNA follows: TGTGCCAGCAGCTTCTCTCTGCGGGGCACAGATACGCAGTATTTT.

The J gene is TRBJ2-1, the V gene TRBV7-9, with D perhaps matching TRBD1 (6 bases). The V gene lost 3 bases and the J gene lost 8 bases, with 20 bases spanning the gap. This CDR3 contains 16 residues. Germline loops: CDR1 SEHNR, CDR2 FQNEAQ (reference sequence). The CDR3 sequence is CASSFDGTKPIDEQFF. In nucleotides, the CDR3 is TGTGCCAGCAGCTTTGACGGGACAAAGCCGATCGATGAGCAGTTCTTC. Full variable domain (remainder filled in from reference TRBV7-9 and TRBJ2-1): DTGVSQNPRHKITKRGQNVTFRCDPISEHNRLYWYRQTLGQGPEFLTYFQNEAQLEKSRLLSDRFSAERPKGSFSTLEIQRTEQGDSAMYLCASSFDGTKPIDEQFFGPGTRLTVL.